A selection of T cell receptor beta chains follows, all from one sample in a study of molecular identifiers for immune sequencing clone quantification. MiXCR was run by TCRdb on the PCR reads, yielding one entry per CDR3 protein. This repertoire shows roughly 71,000 distinct CDR3 sequences, roughly 18% found once; its top ten account for approximately 1.5%. The sequenced sample consisted of naive CD8+ T cells from blood, with Jurkat cell RNA spiked in. Every receptor here comes from a human donor in good health. Some libraries in this study had Jurkat cell RNA spiked in. Each CDR3 is given with its conserved first and last residue. D genes are given only for firm matches. The size field is filled for only some rows; it gives once, few, many or a size class.

TRBV20-1,TRBD2,many,TRBJ2-7,TGCAGTGCCAAGGGGGTCACTAGCGGGAGGTTCCACGAGCAGTACTTC,CSAKGVTSGRFHEQYF
TRBV7-2,TRBD2,.,TRBJ2-1,TGTGCCAGCAGCTTAGCGCTTGGACTAGCGGGAGCCTATGAGCAGTTCTTC,CASSLALGLAGAYEQFF
TRBV29-1,TRBD1,many,TRBJ1-1,TGCAGCGTTGTACCCGAGACCACAGGGGCTGAAGCTTTCTTT,CSVVPETTGAEAFF
TRBV6-5,.,few,TRBJ2-5,TGTGCCAGCAGTTACATACTAGCCGTCCAAGAGACCCAGTACTTC,CASSYILAVQETQYF
TRBV15,.,many,TRBJ2-5,TGTGCCACCAGCAGTGACAGGTCCGGAGAGACCCAGTACTTC,CATSSDRSGETQYF
TRBV6-5,TRBD2,few,TRBJ2-1,TGTGCCAGCAGGCGGGAGGGGGTGAACAATGAGCAGTTCTTC,CASRREGVNNEQFF
TRBV6-6,.,many,TRBJ1-5,TGTGCCAGCAGTTACAGAAAAAGGGGGGATCAGCCCCAGCATTTT,CASSYRKRGDQPQHF
TRBV5-6,.,many,TRBJ1-5,TGTGCCAGCAGCTTGGCGTTCGCAGGTAATCAGCCCCAGCATTTT,CASSLAFAGNQPQHF
TRBV5-5,.,many,TRBJ2-2,TGTGCCAGCAGCTTGTGGGGGCCCACTGTAAGCACCGGGGAGCTGTTTTTT,CASSLWGPTVSTGELFF
TRBV5-6,.,many,TRBJ1-3,TGTGCCAGCAGCTCCGGGGTAAAGACTGGAAACACCATATATTTT,CASSSGVKTGNTIYF
TRBV7-9,.,few,TRBJ2-1,TGTGCCAGCAGCCTTCAGGGTTTCTCCTACAATGAGCAGTTCTTC,CASSLQGFSYNEQFF
TRBV7-9,.,once,TRBJ2-1,TGTGCCAGCAGCTTAGTTATCCTCGCCTATGCCTACAGTGAGCAGTTCTTC,CASSLVILAYAYSEQFF
TRBV7-6,.,many,TRBJ1-6,TGTGCCAGCAGCCCGGCCATCCTGAATTCACCCCTCCACTTT,CASSPAILNSPLHF
TRBV19,TRBD2,.,TRBJ2-7,TGTGCCAGTAGTATCTCAGGACTAGCGGCCTCCTACGAGCAGTACTTC,CASSISGLAASYEQYF
TRBV7-9,.,many,TRBJ2-2,TGTGCCAGCAGCTTACGCGAGAGGAACACCGGGGAGCTGTTTTTT,CASSLRERNTGELFF
TRBV12-3/TRBV12-4,TRBD1,many,TRBJ1-1,TGTGCCAGCAGTCCCTCGGGGCAGGGGGTTATGAACACTGAAGCTTTCTTT,CASSPSGQGVMNTEAFF
TRBV7-9,TRBD2,few,TRBJ2-2,TGTGCCAGCAGCTTAGCCCGTCACTTAGCGGGAGGATTGAGCGGGGAGCTGTTTTTT,CASSLARHLAGGLSGELFF
TRBV5-1,.,.,TRBJ2-3,TGCGCCAGCAGCTTGTGGGACACAGATACGCAGTATTTT,CASSLWDTDTQYF
TRBV7-8,TRBD1,many,TRBJ2-3,TGTGCCAGCAGCTTAGAGGGGACAGGGGGGGTAAATACGCAGTATTTT,CASSLEGTGGVNTQYF
TRBV6-1,.,many,TRBJ2-6,TGTGCCAGCAGGGGAGGCCAGTCTGGTTACCTCTGGCGGGCCAACGTCCTGACTTTC,CASRGGQSGYLWRANVLTF
TRBV3-1,.,.,TRBJ1-2,TGTGCCAGCAGCCAAGGGGGAGAAGGGGACGGCTATGGCTACACCTTC,CASSQGGEGDGYGYTF
TRBV28,.,few,TRBJ2-7,TGTGCCAGCAGTTTCTCCCCGGGGGATGGCTACGAGCAGTACTTC,CASSFSPGDGYEQYF
TRBV7-9,TRBD2,many,TRBJ2-7,TGTGCCAGCAGCTTAGCTACTAGCGGGAGTGGGTACGAGCAGTACTTC,CASSLATSGSGYEQYF
TRBV7-8,TRBD2,.,TRBJ2-3,TGTGCCAGCAGCCCGCGGCGGGAGGGCCGCGGGGAGAGCACAGATCCGCAGTATTTT,CASSPRREGRGESTDPQYF
TRBV6-5,.,many,TRBJ2-7,TGTGCCAGCAGTTACTCCTTGGAGGGAGACGCCTACGAGCAGTACTTC,CASSYSLEGDAYEQYF
TRBV27,.,many,TRBJ2-7,TGTGCCAGCAGTCTGGGCGTCGGTTACGAGCAGTACTTC,CASSLGVGYEQYF
TRBV6-5,TRBD2,many,TRBJ2-1,TGTGCCAGCAGTCCCCTAGCGGGAGCCTCCTACAATGAGCAGTTCTTC,CASSPLAGASYNEQFF
TRBV7-2,TRBD2,many,TRBJ2-5,TGTGCCAGCAGCTCCCACCCGGGACTAGCGCCAGTAGGGGCGGAGACCCAGTACTTC,CASSSHPGLAPVGAETQYF
TRBV20-1,TRBD1,many,TRBJ1-1,TGCAGTGCTAGGGTAATAGGGACAGCAAACACTGAAGCTTTCTTT,CSARVIGTANTEAFF
TRBV4-1,TRBD2,many,TRBJ2-7,TGCGCCAGCAGCTCCCCGACTAGCGGGATCCCCATCGAGCAGTACTTC,CASSSPTSGIPIEQYF
TRBV4-2,.,many,TRBJ2-7,TGTGCCAGCAGCCAAGCCGTGGACAGCAACTACGAGCAGTACTTC,CASSQAVDSNYEQYF
TRBV27,TRBD1,many,TRBJ2-5,TGTGCCAGCCGCCCCCTAACAGGGGCAGAGACCCAGTACTTC,CASRPLTGAETQYF
TRBV20-1,.,few,TRBJ1-2,TGCAGTGCCTTGCCAGAAACACCCTATGGCTACACCTTC,CSALPETPYGYTF
TRBV23-1,TRBD2,many,TRBJ2-1,TGCGCCTACAATACAGGGACTAGCGGGCCTGATGGGGGGAATGAGCAGTTCTTC,CAYNTGTSGPDGGNEQFF
TRBV12-3/TRBV12-4,.,many,TRBJ1-5,TGTGCCAGCGACACAGGGTTCGGCAATCAGCCCCAGCATTTT,CASDTGFGNQPQHF
TRBV30,TRBD1,few,TRBJ2-3,TGTGCCTGGAGTGTAGGACAGGGAGCCGATACGCAGTATTTT,CAWSVGQGADTQYF
TRBV7-2,.,many,TRBJ2-7,TGTGCCAGCAGCTTAGGGAGAAACGGCTACGAGCAGTACTTC,CASSLGRNGYEQYF
TRBV11-2,TRBD2,many,TRBJ2-1,TGTGCCAGCAGCCCCGGACTAGCGAAGCAGTTCTTC,CASSPGLAKQFF
TRBV27,.,many,TRBJ2-3,TGTGCCAGCAGTTTGGTCCTCCCCGCAGATACGCAGTATTTT,CASSLVLPADTQYF
TRBV19,.,.,TRBJ2-7,TGTGCCAGTAGTCTACAGGGTAACCTTTTCGAGTCTGCCTACGAGCAGTACTTC,CASSLQGNLFESAYEQYF
TRBV4-2,.,many,TRBJ1-5,TGTGCCAGCAGCCAAGATCCCGGGGGGCTAGGTCAGCCCCAGCATTTT,CASSQDPGGLGQPQHF
TRBV20-1,TRBD2,many,TRBJ2-7,TGCAGTGCTAGTGGACTAGCGGAAAACTCCTACGAGCAGTACTTC,CSASGLAENSYEQYF
TRBV28,.,.,TRBJ2-7,TGTGCCTGCAGTTTATTATCTCGGGGAACATACTCCTACGAGCGGTACTTC,CACSLLSRGTYSYERYF
TRBV12-3/TRBV12-4,.,.,TRBJ2-5,TGTGCCAGCAGCTTTCTCTTGGAGACCCAGTACTTC,CASSFLLETQYF
TRBV7-9,TRBD1,many,TRBJ2-5,TGTGCCAGCAGCTCTTGGCAGGGGGAAGAGACCCAGTACTTC,CASSSWQGEETQYF
TRBV9,.,.,TRBJ2-2,TGTGCCAGCAGCGAGGGGCCTAACACCGGGGAGCTGTTTTTT,CASSEGPNTGELFF